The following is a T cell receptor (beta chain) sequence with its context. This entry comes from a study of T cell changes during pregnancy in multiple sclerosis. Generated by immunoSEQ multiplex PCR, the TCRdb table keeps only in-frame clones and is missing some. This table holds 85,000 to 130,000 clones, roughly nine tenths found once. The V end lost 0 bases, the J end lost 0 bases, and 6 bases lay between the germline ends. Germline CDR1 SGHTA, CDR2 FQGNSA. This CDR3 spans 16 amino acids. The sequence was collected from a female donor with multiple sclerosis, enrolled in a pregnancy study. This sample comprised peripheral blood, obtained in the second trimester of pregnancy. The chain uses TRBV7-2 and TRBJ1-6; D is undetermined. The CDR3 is CASSLALGSYNSPLHF. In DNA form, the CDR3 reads TGTGCCAGCAGCTTAGCGCTAGGCTCCTATAATTCACCCCTCCACTTT.